The rows below give T cell receptor beta chains drawn from one sample of a study of blood T cell repertoires in COVID-19. The table came from immunoSEQ multiplex PCR; TCRdb's copy has only in-frame clones and leaves some out. The sample has around 330,000 clones; about nine tenths are singletons. Input material: PBMCs or T cells enriched from blood (not recorded which). These receptors were taken from a man aged 55 to 70 who had recovered from COVID-19. The CDR3 runs from the conserved cysteine through the conserved F or W. D genes are given only for firm matches. Only some rows state a clone size, as once, few, many or a class for expanded clones.

TRBJ2-2,NA,TRBV7-6,TRBD2,TGTGCCAGCAGCACCCGGGGACTAGCGGGAGTCGCCTCCGGGGAGCTGTTTTTT,CASSTRGLAGVASGELFF
TRBJ1-4,NA,TRBV6-5,NA,TGTGCCAGCAGTTGGGGAGGGGCTGCGGGAGAAAAACTGTTTTTT,CASSWGGAAGEKLFF
TRBJ1-5,NA,TRBV12-3/TRBV12-4,NA,TGTGCCAGCAGTTTGTCAAGCAATCAGCCCCAGCATTTT,CASSLSSNQPQHF
TRBJ2-7,NA,TRBV7-2,NA,TGTGCCAGCAGCCCGATAGGAGCTTACGAGCAGTACTTC,CASSPIGAYEQYF
TRBJ2-1,NA,TRBV5-4,TRBD2,TGTGCCAGCAGCTCCAGGACTAGCGGGGCCGACAATGAGCAGTTCTTC,CASSSRTSGADNEQFF
TRBJ2-5,NA,TRBV21-1,NA,TGTGCCAGCAGCAGGGGGACTAAAAAGCGGGAGACCCAGTACTTC,CASSRGTKKRETQYF
TRBJ2-7,NA,TRBV7-9,NA,TGTGCCAGCAGCTTGACAGTTACCTACGAGCAGTACTTC,CASSLTVTYEQYF
TRBJ2-7,once,TRBV5-8,TRBD1,TGTGCCAGCAGCTCGGCCCCGGGACAGACCTACGAGCAGTACTTC,CASSSAPGQTYEQYF
TRBJ2-5,NA,TRBV12-3/TRBV12-4,NA,TGTGCCAGCAGTCCCGGGAGACAAGAGACCCAGTACTTC,CASSPGRQETQYF
TRBJ2-1,few,TRBV11-3,TRBD2,TGTGCCAGCAGCTTGGGGGGGGCTAGCGGGAGGTGGAATGAGCAGTTCTTC,CASSLGGASGRWNEQFF
TRBJ2-3,NA,TRBV7-2,NA,TGTGCCAGCAGCTTACAAGGGGTGGGCACAGATACGCAGTATTTT,CASSLQGVGTDTQYF
TRBJ1-6,NA,TRBV7-8,TRBD1,TGTGCCAGCAGCTCGACGGGACAGGAGAATTCACCCCTCCACTTT,CASSSTGQENSPLHF
TRBJ2-6,NA,TRBV28,TRBD1,TGTGCCAGCAGTTTTTTGGGACAGGGTAGTTTTGGGGCCAACGTCCTGACTTTC,CASSFLGQGSFGANVLTF
TRBJ2-1,NA,TRBV14,NA,TGTGCCAGCAGCCTACTTCCAGGAGAGCAGTTCTTC,CASSLLPGEQFF
TRBJ2-1,NA,TRBV6-2/TRBV6-3,TRBD2,TGTGCCAGCAGTACATTAGCGGGGAGTTACAATGAGCAGTTCTTC,CASSTLAGSYNEQFF
TRBJ1-2,NA,TRBV30,NA,TGTGCCTGGATGCGGGGTAGTTATGGCTACACCTTC,CAWMRGSYGYTF
TRBJ2-1,NA,TRBV5-1,TRBD2,TGCGCCAGCAGCTCGGGACTAGGCAGACTCAGCTCCTACAATGAGCAGTTCTTC,CASSSGLGRLSSYNEQFF
TRBJ2-1,few,TRBV6-1,TRBD2,TGTGCCAGCAGTGAAGCGCTGGGTAGCGGGAAAAGATACAATGAGCAGTTCTTC,CASSEALGSGKRYNEQFF
TRBJ1-5,NA,TRBV24-1,NA,TGTGCCACCAAGGACAGAAGCAATCAGCCCCAGCATTTT,CATKDRSNQPQHF
TRBJ1-1,NA,TRBV4-1,NA,TGCGCCAGCAGCCAAGACAGATCTAACACTGAAGCTTTCTTT,CASSQDRSNTEAFF
TRBJ2-5,NA,TRBV23-1,NA,TGCGCCAGCAGTCAACCCTCGCGTGGAGGGACCCAGTACTTC,CASSQPSRGGTQYF
TRBJ1-1,NA,TRBV6-4,TRBD1,TGTGCCAGCAGGGCACGACCACGGACAGGGACGAACACTGAAGCTTTCTTT,CASRARPRTGTNTEAFF
TRBJ1-1,NA,TRBV5-5,TRBD1,TGTGCCAGCAGCTTCTATCCGGGACAGGGGTTCGCTGAAGCTTTCTTT,CASSFYPGQGFAEAFF
TRBJ1-2,once,TRBV18,NA,TGTGCCAGCTCACCACTCGCGGGGTTCAGCTATGGCTACACCTTC,CASSPLAGFSYGYTF
TRBJ1-2,NA,TRBV27,NA,TGTGCCAGCAGTCTCCTACAGGGTGAAGGCTACACCTTC,CASSLLQGEGYTF
TRBJ1-5,once,TRBV18,TRBD1,TGTGCCAGCTCACCCAAGGGACAGGCCAATCAGCCCCAGCATTTT,CASSPKGQANQPQHF
TRBJ2-7,NA,TRBV28,TRBD1,TGTGCCAGCAGAACGACAGGGGGGGCCTACGAGCAGTACTTC,CASRTTGGAYEQYF
TRBJ1-2,NA,TRBV19,NA,TGTGCCAGTACCACAGGGTACTATGGCTACACCTTC,CASTTGYYGYTF
TRBJ2-3,NA,TRBV27,TRBD2,TGTGCCAGCAGCCGTACTTGGACTAGCGGAGATACGCAGTATTTT,CASSRTWTSGDTQYF
TRBJ1-4,NA,TRBV29-1,NA,TGCAGCGTAAATGGAGTGGGAACTAATGAAAAACTGTTTTTT,CSVNGVGTNEKLFF
TRBJ1-5,NA,TRBV28,NA,TGTGCCAGCACCTGGCGGGGAAGGGGCAATCAGCCCCAGCATTTT,CASTWRGRGNQPQHF
TRBJ1-4,NA,TRBV7-6,NA,TGTGCCAGCAGCCCCTCCATCAGGGGTGAAAAACTGTTTTTT,CASSPSIRGEKLFF
TRBJ1-5,NA,TRBV6-5,NA,TGTGCCAGCAGGACAGGTTATAGCAATCAGCCCCAGCATTTT,CASRTGYSNQPQHF
TRBJ2-1,NA,TRBV12-3/TRBV12-4,TRBD1,TGTGCCAGCACCGGACAGGGGGCCGCAGAGCAGTTCTTC,CASTGQGAAEQFF
TRBJ2-2,NA,TRBV4-2,TRBD1,TGTGCCAGCAGCCACCTAGGGACAGGTCTTCCCGGGGAGCTGTTTTTT,CASSHLGTGLPGELFF
TRBJ1-2,few,TRBV7-2,TRBD1,TGTGCCAGCAGCTTGGTGACAGGGCGGGCTAACTATGGCTACACCTTC,CASSLVTGRANYGYTF
TRBJ1-4,NA,TRBV7-8,NA,TGTGCCAGCAGCGTCTCACTCTCCGGTACAACTAATGAAAAACTGTTTTTT,CASSVSLSGTTNEKLFF
TRBJ2-3,NA,TRBV2,NA,TGTACGACCCGGCGGGAAAGCACAGATACGCAGTATTTT,CTTRRESTDTQYF
TRBJ2-1,NA,TRBV5-1,NA,TGCGCCAGCAGCTTGGCCTACAGCGGCGGCTACAATGAGCAGTTCTTC,CASSLAYSGGYNEQFF
TRBJ2-3,NA,TRBV9,TRBD1,TGTGCCAGCAGCCCGGGCGGACAGGGAAGACGTAGTACGCAGTATTTT,CASSPGGQGRRSTQYF
TRBJ2-5,NA,TRBV10-3,NA,TGTGCCATCAGTGTACAGGGACAAGAGACCCAGTACTTC,CAISVQGQETQYF
TRBJ1-2,NA,TRBV11-2,NA,TGTGCCAGCAGCTTAGATCGCGCCGGCTACACCTTC,CASSLDRAGYTF
TRBJ2-3,NA,TRBV3-1/TRBV3-2,NA,TGTGCCAGCAGCCAAGCAAAGGGAGTAGCTACGTACACAGATACGCAGTATTTT,CASSQAKGVATYTDTQYF
TRBJ2-7,NA,TRBV7-9,TRBD2,TGTGCCAGCAGCCCGCGGGGGATAGACGCCCCTTACGAGCAGTACTTC,CASSPRGIDAPYEQYF
TRBJ2-7,NA,TRBV4-3,NA,TGCGCCAGCAGCCAAGATTCAGGTACCTACGAGCAGTACTTC,CASSQDSGTYEQYF
TRBJ2-3,NA,TRBV19,TRBD2,TGTGCCAGTAGTACGGGACTAGTCGGCACAGATACGCAGTATTTT,CASSTGLVGTDTQYF
TRBJ2-3,NA,TRBV6-5,TRBD2,TGTGCCAGCTCCGGACTAGCGGGCTCAGGGGATACGCAGTATTTT,CASSGLAGSGDTQYF
TRBJ1-2,NA,TRBV2,NA,TGTGCCAGCAGTGAAGCGCTGGCCAACTATGGCTACACCTTC,CASSEALANYGYTF
TRBJ2-3,once,TRBV7-3,NA,TGTGCCAGCAGCCGGGGGGCCGCAGATACGCAGTATTTT,CASSRGAADTQYF
TRBJ2-1,few,TRBV6-2/TRBV6-3,NA,TGTGCCAGCAGTCGAGGGCGGGATCTGGCCCCCCCGTTCTTC,CASSRGRDLAPPFF
TRBJ2-5,NA,TRBV19,TRBD2,TGTGCCAGTAGTATGACCGGACTAGCGGGAGGTCCTAAGACCCAGTACTTC,CASSMTGLAGGPKTQYF
TRBJ2-1,NA,TRBV6-5,TRBD2,TGTGCCAGCGGGACTAGCGGGAGGGCCCACAATGAGCAGTTCTTC,CASGTSGRAHNEQFF
TRBJ2-2,NA,TRBV27,NA,TGTGCCAGCAGTTTACTCGGCGGGGAGCTGTTTTTT,CASSLLGGELFF
TRBJ2-1,few,TRBV11-2,NA,TGTGCCAGCAGCTTAAACACGGGTTATACCTTCAATGAGCAGTTCTTC,CASSLNTGYTFNEQFF
TRBJ2-7,NA,TRBV2,TRBD1,TGTGCCAGCAGAACGACAGGGTTCTACGAGCAGTACTTC,CASRTTGFYEQYF
TRBJ2-5,few,TRBV19,TRBD2,TGTGCCAGTAGACGGGGGGAACAAGAGACCCAGTACTTC,CASRRGEQETQYF
TRBJ2-3,NA,TRBV2,TRBD2,TGTGCCACCCCGGGACTAGCGGGAGCCCCGGGCACAGATACGCAGTATTTT,CATPGLAGAPGTDTQYF
TRBJ2-7,NA,TRBV7-9,TRBD2,TGTGCCAGCAGCCCTCGACTAGCGGGAGAGTACGAGCAGTACTTC,CASSPRLAGEYEQYF
TRBJ2-3,NA,TRBV4-1,NA,TGCGCCAGCAGCCTAGCGACCAGCACAGATACGCAGTATTTT,CASSLATSTDTQYF
TRBJ2-7,NA,TRBV20-1,NA,TGCAGTGGACGGGATTCACTCGAGCAGTACTTC,CSGRDSLEQYF